Each of the 2 T cell receptor beta chains below was sequenced from the same sample in a study of tumor and adjacent non-tumor tissue in lung cancer. TCRbeta libraries were built with three rounds of nested PCR, modified from ARM-PCR. TCRdb processed the multiplex PCR reads anew with MiXCR; each CDR3 protein has one entry. The table lists over 100,000 distinct CDR3 sequences, about 61% of them singletons. This sample's RNA came from whole unsorted tissue. The normal lung tissue was taken more than 3 cm from the tumor edge. The sequencing input was distant non-tumor lung tissue. The receptors come from a man between 60 and 75 years old with non-small cell lung cancer.

Note on this clonotype: The conserved phenylalanine or tryptophan normally closing the CDR3 is absent here, so this likely arose from a read error. The chain couples TRBV4-1 to TRBJ1-5; D is unresolved. The CDR3 sequence is 16 residues long. The germline V gene has CDR1 MGHRA and CDR2 YSYEKL. V lost 0 bases, J lost 3 bases, and 12 bases lay in between. CDR3 region: CASSQDPGNINQPQHL. In nucleotides, the CDR3 is TGCGCCAGCAGCCAAGATCCAGGTAATATCAATCAGCCCCAGCATCTT.

As for this clonotype: The conserved phenylalanine or tryptophan normally closing the CDR3 is absent here, so this likely arose from a read error. The chain recombines TRBV4-2 with TRBJ2-2, with TRBD1 as a possible D gene (6 bases). The CDR3 spans 16 residues. CDR1 and CDR2 from the germline V gene are LGHNA and YNFKEQ. The CDR3 nucleotides are TGTGTCAGCAGCCAAGATCAGGGGTCATACACCGGGGAGCTGTTTCTT. Protein sequence: CVSSQDQGSYTGELFL.